This T cell receptor (beta chain) was sequenced for a study of blood T cell repertoires in COVID-19. Unmatched junction bases numbered 10, after V lost 4 bases and J lost 2 bases. The CDR3 extends over 18 amino acids. The germline V gene encodes CDR1 KGHDR and CDR2 SFDVKD. Libraries were prepared by immunoSEQ multiplex PCR; TCRdb keeps only in-frame clonotypes and omits some of them. The profile shows some 68,000 clones, roughly nine tenths of them singletons. Input material: peripheral blood. This chain joins TRBV24-1 and TRBJ2-2; TRBD1 agrees at 9 bases. This TCR derives from a man aged 40-49 years with COVID-19, enrolled during active disease. The CDR3 spells CATSEKTGGSPNTGELFF. DNA for the CDR3: TGTGCCACCAGTGAAAAGACAGGGGGTTCACCAAACACCGGGGAGCTGTTTTTT.